Below are 22 T cell receptor beta chains sequenced from a single sample in a study of T cell repertoires in ileal Crohn's disease. Sequencing was performed with immunoSEQ multiplex PCR; in TCRdb, only in-frame clones are kept and a portion is missing. The sample includes roughly 15,000 clones, about three quarters seen only once; the top ten take approximately 3.9%. As to time point: inflamed ileum from the surgical specimen. Sequenced input: ileal tissue. All receptors derive from an adult with Crohn's disease.

The chain carries TRBV5-6 and TRBJ2-3, with D maybe TRBD2 (5 bases). The CDR3 has 13 amino acids. Germline loops: CDR1 SGHDT, CDR2 YYEEEE. The ends were cut back, 4 bases at V and 1 base at J, with 7 bases in the middle. The CDR3 DNA sequence: TGTGCCAGCAGCCTAGCCGGCACAGATACGCAGTATTTT. Its protein product is CASSLAGTDTQYF. Full variable domain (missing parts from reference TRBV5-6 and TRBJ2-3): DAGVTQSPTHLIKTRGQQVTLRCSPKSGHDTVSWYQQALGQGPQFIFQYYEEEERQRGNFPDRFSGHQFPNYSSELNVNALLLGDSALYLCASSLAGTDTQYFGPGTRLTVL.

A single count supports this clone. The rearrangement links TRBV5-1 to TRBJ2-3; 9 bases are a match to TRBD1. CDR3 size: 16 residues. V trimming: 4 bases; J trimming: 1 base; junction bases outside the gene matches: 7. Germline values: CDR1 SGHRS, CDR2 YFSETQ. CDR3 coding DNA: TGCGCCAGCAGCGCTGACTGGACAGGGGGCACAGATACGCAGTATTTT. It translates to CASSADWTGGTDTQYF.

CDR3 loop: CASSARSSGGTGELFF. The CDR3 bases are TGTGCCAGCAGTGCCCGATCTAGCGGGGGGACCGGGGAGCTGTTTTTT. The chain carries TRBV2 and TRBJ2-2, with TRBD2 matching over 11 bases. CDR3 length: 16 amino acids. Germline lookup yields CDR1 SNHLY and CDR2 FYNNEI. V shed 4 bases and J 5 bases; nucleotides not matched to a gene: 6. Using reference TRBV2 and TRBJ2-2 for the parts outside the CDR3, the full variable domain is EPEVTQTPSHQVTQMGQEVILRCVPISNHLYFYWYRQILGQKVEFLVSFYNNEISEKSEIFDDQFSVERPDGSNFTLKIRSTKLEDSAMYFCASSARSSGGTGELFFGEGSRLTVL.

V and J are TRBV5-1 and TRBJ2-7, with TRBD2 matching over 8 bases. The junction had 7 bases not matched to a gene; V was cut back by 5 bases and J by 0 bases. Germline loops: CDR1 SGHRS, CDR2 YFSETQ. The CDR3 totals 15 residues. The CDR3 here is CASREAGVSSYEQYF. CDR3 nucleotide sequence: TGCGCCAGCAGGGAAGCGGGAGTAAGCTCCTACGAGCAGTACTTC. The variable domain in full, with the rest retrieved from reference TRBV5-1 and TRBJ2-7, is KAGVTQTPRYLIKTRGQQVTLSCSPISGHRSVSWYQQTPGQGLQFLFEYFSETQRNKGNFPGRFSGRQFSNSRSEMNVSTLELGDSALYLCASREAGVSSYEQYFGPGTRLTVT.

The rearrangement links TRBV27 to TRBJ2-1; D uncertain. The CDR3 is 14 amino acids. V dropped 0 bases and J dropped 15 bases, with 18 bases sitting between them. Germline CDR1 MNHEY, CDR2 SMNVEV (reference sequence). The CDR3, as DNA: TGTGCCAGCAGTTTATCTCAAGCGTCTATGTTGTCGTTCTTC. It is translated as CASSLSQASMLSFF.

This clone was detected once. This sequence joins TRBV19 and TRBJ2-3; TRBD2 matches 12 bases. V lost 3 bases and J lost 2; bases outside the gene matches: 9. The CDR3 is 18 amino acids. The germline V gene encodes CDR1 LNHDA and CDR2 SQIVND (reference sequence). The CDR3 nucleotides are TGTGCCAGTAGTATTAAGGGGACTAGCGGGCCATACACAGATACGCAGTATTTT. Translated: CASSIKGTSGPYTDTQYF.

By its share, this clone is medium-sized. The chain has TRBV9 and TRBJ2-5; 11 bases agree with TRBD2. The CDR3 is 14 amino acids. With V trimmed by 3 bases and J by 5 bases, 3 bases remained unmatched. Germline lookup yields CDR1 SGDLS and CDR2 YYNGEE. This CDR3 reads CASSDPSGGETQYF. The CDR3 DNA is TGTGCCAGCAGCGACCCTAGCGGGGGGGAGACCCAGTACTTC.

The chain has TRBV11-3 and TRBJ2-7; D gene unclear. Germline values: CDR1 SGHNT, CDR2 YENEEA. The germline V and J ends were trimmed by 3 bases and 2 bases, with 11 bases remaining between them. The CDR3 totals 14 residues. The CDR3 reads CASSFLNYAYEQYF. Written as DNA, the CDR3 is TGTGCCAGCAGCTTTTTAAACTATGCCTACGAGCAGTACTTC.

The V and J genes are TRBV5-6 and TRBJ2-5; D might be TRBD1 (6 bases). V lost 4 bases to trimming and J lost 3 bases, with 16 bases between them. The CDR3 contains 15 residues. CDR1 is SGHDT, CDR2 YYEEEE, per germline. The CDR3: CASSTGTAREETQYF. CDR3 nucleotides: TGTGCCAGCAGCACAGGGACCGCGCGGGAAGAGACCCAGTACTTC.

The chain uses TRBV20-1 and TRBJ2-5; either TRBD1 or TRBD2 may supply D (5 bases each). The germline gives CDR1 DFQATT, CDR2 SNEGSKA (reference sequence). The V end was cut by 4 bases, the J end by 5 bases, with 8 bases between. The CDR3 runs 11 residues. Here the CDR3 reads CSAKWGETQYF. The CDR3 region has the DNA TGCAGTGCTAAGTGGGGGGAGACCCAGTACTTC.

The rearrangement links TRBV7-9 to TRBJ2-7, with no clear D. V lost 7 bases to trimming and J lost 6 bases, with 10 bases between them. Germline lookup yields CDR1 SEHNR and CDR2 FQNEAQ (reference sequence). The CDR3 length is 11 residues. CDR3 region: CASTTWGEQYF. CDR3 nucleotides: TGTGCCAGCACCACCTGGGGCGAGCAGTACTTC.

J is TRBJ2-1 and V is TRBV7-6; 11 bases match TRBD2. The V and J ends lost 5 bases and 4 bases, in that order; junction bases with no gene match: 4. The CDR3 spans 15 residues. Germline CDR1 reads SGHVS; CDR2 reads FNYEAQ. This CDR3 reads CASSIGTSGYNEQFF. The CDR3 DNA is TGTGCCAGCAGCATTGGGACTAGCGGTTACAATGAGCAGTTCTTC.

This rearrangement joins TRBV2 to TRBJ1-5; TRBD1 might be the D (5 bases). This CDR3 comprises 14 residues. V dropped 6 bases and J dropped 4 bases, with 13 bases sitting between them. CDR1 is SNHLY and CDR2 is FYNNEI in the germline V gene. CDR3 amino acids: CASRKGLRNQPQHF. The CDR3 coding sequence is TGTGCCAGCAGGAAGGGGTTAAGGAATCAGCCCCAGCATTTT.

This clone was observed a handful of times. The chain links TRBV28 to TRBJ1-1; D remains unclear. Germline CDR1 reads MDHEN; CDR2 reads SYDVKM. Trimming left V 6 bases short and J 1 base short, with 15 bases between. This CDR3 is built from 15 residues. The CDR3 DNA reads as TGTGCCAGCAGCTCCGCTGGAGGAGGGAACACTGAAGCTTTCTTT. This gives the protein CASSSAGGGNTEAFF.

V and J are TRBV2 and TRBJ2-2; D gene ambiguous. This CDR3 comprises 14 residues. Trimming stripped 6 bases from V and 0 bases from J, with 8 bases between. The germline gives CDR1 SNHLY, CDR2 FYNNEI. CDR3 protein: CASRERPNTGELFF. The CDR3 DNA is TGTGCCAGCAGGGAGCGCCCGAACACCGGGGAGCTGTTTTTT.

The chain combines TRBV5-4 with TRBJ2-7; TRBD2 matches 7 bases. Germline CDR1 SGHNT, CDR2 YYREEE (reference sequence). CDR3 length equals 13 residues. The ends lost 3 bases at V and 0 bases at J; junction bases unmatched: 0. Written as DNA, the CDR3 is TGTGCCAGCAGCTGGGACTACTCCTACGAGCAGTACTTC. This translates into CASSWDYSYEQYF.

The chain recombines TRBV6-1 with TRBJ2-7; D not resolved. CDR1 and CDR2 from the germline V gene are MNHNS and SASEGT. V was clipped by 4 bases and J by 2 bases, with 12 bases between them. This CDR3 is built from 14 residues. The CDR3 reads CASSGRNPTYEQYF. Written as DNA, the CDR3 is TGTGCCAGCAGTGGACGGAATCCGACCTACGAGCAGTACTTC.

The chain joins TRBV28 to TRBJ2-1; no firm D call. This CDR3 contains 14 residues. Germline values: CDR1 MDHEN, CDR2 SYDVKM. The V and J ends lost 2 bases and 2 bases respectively, with 7 bases between them. The CDR3 DNA follows: TGTGCCAGCAGTTTAGATCCAGCCTACAATGAGCAGTTCTTC. Its protein is CASSLDPAYNEQFF.

A few counts support this clone. V is TRBV18 and J is TRBJ2-5, with D maybe TRBD1 (7 bases). This CDR3 is 15 amino acids long. Trimming cost V 5 bases and J 1 base, with 14 bases left between them. Germline lookup yields CDR1 KGHSH and CDR2 LQKENI. The CDR3 spells CASSTQGTVQETQYF. In DNA form, the CDR3 reads TGTGCCAGCTCAACACAGGGGACTGTCCAAGAGACCCAGTACTTC.

The chain recombines TRBV5-1 with TRBJ2-7, with TRBD1 identical over 7 bases. Germline trimming cut 4 bases from V and 0 bases from J; bases unmatched to any gene: 7. Germline V gene data show CDR1 as SGHRS and CDR2 as YFSETQ. The CDR3 has 15 amino acids. The CDR3, as DNA: TGCGCCAGCAGCCCGACCGGGACAGTCTCCTACGAGCAGTACTTC. As protein: CASSPTGTVSYEQYF.

A single count supports this clone. The rearrangement links TRBV6-5 to TRBJ2-7, with 9 bases aligning to TRBD1. V lost 5 bases and J lost 5; bases outside the gene matches: 4. The germline V gene has CDR1 MNHEY and CDR2 SVGAGI. The CDR3 has 13 residues. The CDR3 region has the DNA TGTGCCAGCAGTACGGGACAGGGCCACGAGCAGTACTTC. As protein: CASSTGQGHEQYF.

The V call is TRBV27, the J call TRBJ2-1; 8 bases align to TRBD1. The trim removed 5 bases at V and 7 bases at J, leaving 13 bases unmatched. The CDR3 length is 16 residues. The germline V gene encodes CDR1 MNHEY and CDR2 SMNVEV (reference sequence). CDR3 sequence: CASSLDRGLGYNEQFF. DNA of the CDR3: TGTGCCAGCAGTCTCGACAGGGGACTTGGTTATAATGAGCAGTTCTTC.